Here is one T cell receptor (beta chain) with its context. Its specificity is not known. This entry is derived from a study of cytomegalovirus exposure and HLA in healthy donors. Between the trimmed V and J ends, which lost 6 bases and 2 bases, there was a span of 10 bases. Germline lookup yields CDR1 ENHRY and CDR2 SYGVKD. CDR3 length: 13 amino acids. Points from the study as a whole: When analyzed later, a missense DCLRE1C variant was found to be linked to TCR beta V- and J-gene trimming.

This PCR relied on a set of 60 Vbeta primers and 13 Jbeta primers. Produced via immunoSEQ multiplex PCR; TCRdb's table is partial and in-frame only. The top ten hold approximately 6.5% of the sample, which has over 150,000 clones, roughly four fifths seen once. Sequencing was performed on PBMCs. The chain joins TRBV10-3 to TRBJ2-5; maybe TRBD1 (6 bases). This sequence originates from a woman between 45 and 60 years old in good health and CMV-seropositive. The CDR3 spells CAIRAGQQETQYF. As DNA, the CDR3 is TGTGCCATCAGGGCAGGACAGCAAGAGACCCAGTACTTC.